These 22 T cell receptor beta chains were all obtained from the same sample, sequenced in a study of cytomegalovirus exposure and HLA in healthy donors. Amplification used 60 Vbeta primers and 13 Jbeta primers. Sequencing used immunoSEQ multiplex PCR; TCRdb keeps in-frame clones, though not all of them. This repertoire shows some 150,000 clones, 85% to 90% found once; its top ten account for 5.2%. The material sequenced was PBMCs. These receptors originate from a woman in her thirties in good health and CMV-seronegative.

CDR3 in amino acids: CASSLTMFLEGGTPYEQYF. CDR3 sequence (DNA): TGCGCCAGCAGCTTGACCATGTTTTTAGAGGGAGGAACCCCCTACGAGCAGTACTTC. V and J are TRBV5-1 and TRBJ2-7; possible D gene TRBD2, 6 bases. CDR1 and CDR2 from the germline V gene are SGHRS and YFSETQ. The CDR3 is 19 amino acids. The V end lost 1 base, the J end lost 2 bases, and 25 bases lay between the germline ends. Variable domain in full (rest from reference TRBV5-1 and TRBJ2-7): KAGVTQTPRYLIKTRGQQVTLSCSPISGHRSVSWYQQTPGQGLQFLFEYFSETQRNKGNFPGRFSGRQFSNSRSEMNVSTLELGDSALYLCASSLTMFLEGGTPYEQYFGPGTRLTVT.

V is TRBV5-1 and J is TRBJ1-4; TRBD1 matches at 7 bases. Unmatched junction bases numbered 5, after V lost 0 bases and J lost 3 bases. This CDR3 is built from 16 residues. Germline assignment: CDR1 SGHRS and CDR2 YFSETQ. As DNA, the CDR3 is TGCGCCAGCAGCTTGGTAGGGGGCGACGCTAATGAAAAACTGTTTTTT. It translates to CASSLVGGDANEKLFF.

This clone has a single count. The gene calls are TRBV4-2 and TRBJ2-5, with 11 nucleotides matching TRBD2. Trimming at V came to 4 bases and at J to 3 bases, leaving 25 bases not matched to a gene. Germline V gene lookup returns CDR1 LGHNA and CDR2 YNFKEQ. The CDR3 runs 22 residues. The CDR3 DNA reads as TGTGCCAGCAGCCCCCGGAGGTCGGGGAGGACTAGCGGGCGCGGTCAGGAAGAGACCCAGTACTTC. Translation: CASSPRRSGRTSGRGQEETQYF.

This clone was detected a few times. This chain joins TRBV14 and TRBJ1-6; D remains ambiguous. From germline, CDR1 is SGHDN and CDR2 FVKESK. This CDR3 region has 14 residues. Trimming took off 1 base at V and 5 bases at J, with 6 bases between the two ends. DNA of the CDR3: TGTGCCAGCAGCCAAGGCCGGGATAATTCACCCCTCCACTTT. Protein: CASSQGRDNSPLHF.

This clone was seen once. The missing conserved phenylalanine or tryptophan at the end of this CDR3 makes a read error likely. The genes are TRBV6-7 and TRBJ1-2; no clear D. TRBV6-7 is filed as an ORF, its function uncertain. Trimming took 0 bases from V and 5 from J, leaving 7 bases between them. The CDR3 has 13 amino acids. CDR3 protein: CASSYSPGYGYTL. DNA of the CDR3: TGTGCCAGCAGTTACTCGCCCGGGTATGGCTACACCCTC.

V usage is TRBV18 and J usage is TRBJ1-5; TRBD1 matches at 7 bases. Germline lookup yields CDR1 KGHSH and CDR2 LQKENI. The J segment lost 2 bases and the V segment lost 2 bases, leaving 6 bases of the junction unmatched. This CDR3 contains 16 residues. CDR3 in amino acids: CASSPDPGGGNQPQHF. The CDR3 nucleotides read TGTGCCAGCTCACCAGATCCAGGGGGTGGCAATCAGCCCCAGCATTTT.

J is TRBJ1-2 and V is TRBV28; D possibly corresponds to TRBD1 (5 bases). The CDR3 is 13 amino acids. V dropped 10 bases and J dropped 4 bases, with 16 bases sitting between them. Germline assignment: CDR1 MDHEN and CDR2 SYDVKM. For the CDR3, the DNA is TGTGCCATCTCTAAACAGGTGGGCTATGGCTACACCTTC. This gives the protein CAISKQVGYGYTF.

This clone was seen just once. This chain connects TRBV11-2 to TRBJ2-1, with D unclear. The CDR3 is 12 amino acids. Trimming removed 6 bases from V and 2 bases from J, with 5 bases in between. Germline V gene data show CDR1 as SGHAT and CDR2 as FQNNGV. The DNA for the CDR3 is TGTGCCAGCAGTGCAGCCTACAATGAGCAGTTCTTC. The encoded protein is CASSAAYNEQFF.

V is TRBV7-8 and J is TRBJ2-2, with 8 bases lining up with TRBD2. Germline values: CDR1 SGHVS, CDR2 FQNEAQ. This CDR3 has 19 residues. V shed 4 bases, J shed 3 bases, and the junction held 16 bases outside the gene matches. The CDR3 sequence is CASSSRFPRARGDTGELFF. The CDR3, as DNA: TGTGCCAGCAGCTCAAGGTTCCCCCGGGCGCGGGGGGACACCGGGGAGCTGTTTTTT.

The table lists this clone with a count of one. The chain is built from TRBV2 and TRBJ2-7; weak D call: TRBD1 (5 bases). The germline V gene has CDR1 SNHLY and CDR2 FYNNEI. The CDR3 is 13 amino acids. V shed 2 bases and J shed 4 bases, with 9 bases lying between them. CDR3 nucleotides: TGTGCCAGCAGTGAAAGTCCAGGGTACGAGCAGTACTTC. Its translation is CASSESPGYEQYF.

The V gene is TRBV10-1, the J gene TRBJ2-7; 8 bases fit TRBD1. CDR3 length: 14 residues. Per the germline V gene, CDR1 is WNHNN and CDR2 is SYGVQD (reference sequence). The ends lost 5 bases at V and 3 bases at J; junction bases unmatched: 6. The CDR3 protein is CASSRTGPSYEQYF. Written as DNA, the CDR3 is TGCGCCAGCAGTCGGACAGGGCCAAGCTACGAGCAGTACTTC.

The chain combines TRBV7-9 with TRBJ1-3; possibly TRBD1 for D (6 bases). Trimming took 5 bases from V and 4 from J, leaving 21 bases between them. Per the germline V gene, CDR1 is SEHNR and CDR2 is FQNEAQ (reference sequence). The CDR3 spans 17 residues. The CDR3 DNA is TGTGCCAGCAGCGCACCCAAAGAACAGGGTTGGGGAAACACCATATATTTT. Translating gives CASSAPKEQGWGNTIYF.

The CDR3 protein is CASSKALYEGQMNHEQFF. CDR3 coding DNA: TGTGCCAGCAGCAAAGCGCTTTATGAGGGACAGATGAACCATGAGCAGTTCTTC. This chain joins TRBV21-1 and TRBJ2-1; TRBD1, as called in the table, went unchecked against the DNA. TRBV21-1 is termed a pseudogene. The CDR3 covers 18 residues.

V is TRBV7-8 and J is TRBJ1-5; D possibly corresponds to TRBD1 (5 bases). The CDR3 has 17 residues. Germline V CDR1 and CDR2: SGHVS, FQNEAQ. V was pared by 1 base and J by 3 bases, with 16 bases between. DNA of the CDR3: TGTGCCAGCAGCTTAGAGGGCGGGGGACGCCCCAATCAGCCCCAGCATTTT. Translation: CASSLEGGGRPNQPQHF.

This rearrangement joins TRBV6-5 to TRBJ2-5, with TRBD2 matching 9 bases. Germline CDR1 reads MNHEY; CDR2 reads SVGAGI. V shed 8 bases, J shed 5 bases, and the junction held 12 bases outside the gene matches. CDR3 length: 15 amino acids. The CDR3 is CASGAGGLDGETQYF. The CDR3 region has the DNA TGTGCCAGCGGCGCGGGGGGGCTGGACGGGGAGACCCAGTACTTC.

The rearrangement joins TRBV7-2 to TRBJ1-2; 11 nucleotides agree with TRBD1. The CDR3 covers 15 residues. J lost 7 bases, V lost 0 bases, and 4 bases had no gene match. The V gene's germline CDR1 is SGHTA and CDR2 FQGNSA. As DNA, the CDR3 is TGTGCCAGCAGCTTAGCGGTGGGACAGGGGGGTGGCTACACCTTC. As protein: CASSLAVGQGGGYTF.

This clone has just one count. The V and J genes are TRBV6-1 and TRBJ1-2; D ambiguous. Trimming stripped 0 bases from V and 6 bases from J, with 11 bases between. Per the germline V gene, CDR1 is MNHNS and CDR2 is SASEGT. The CDR3 extends over 14 amino acids. CDR3 nucleotides: TGTGCCAGCAGTGAAGCCCCGGGGATCCATGGCTACACCTTC. Its protein product is CASSEAPGIHGYTF.

V gene TRBV13 combines with J gene TRBJ1-2; D not resolved. The CDR3 is made up of 14 amino acids. V lost 5 bases and J 4 bases, leaving 14 bases between the germline ends. The germline V gene encodes CDR1 PRHDT and CDR2 FYEKMQ (reference sequence). In DNA form, the CDR3 reads TGTGCCAGCAGCGACCCCTCGGAGGTCTATGGCTACACCTTC. This gives the protein CASSDPSEVYGYTF.

The chain recombines TRBV7-9 with TRBJ2-7; TRBD1 agrees at 12 bases. The CDR3 is 16 residues long. Per the germline V gene, CDR1 is SEHNR and CDR2 is FQNEAQ (reference sequence). The V gene end was trimmed by 0 bases and the J gene end by 4 bases; junction bases not matched to a gene: 4. CDR3 sequence (DNA): TGTGCCAGCAGCTTAGCCGGGACAGGGGGCCGGTACGAGCAGTACTTC. It encodes CASSLAGTGGRYEQYF.

In this sample, this clone turned up a few times. V usage is TRBV5-1 and J usage is TRBJ2-1; D is unresolved. The CDR3 is 15 residues long. V shed 0 bases and J shed 0 bases, with 7 bases lying between them. From germline, CDR1 is SGHRS and CDR2 YFSETQ. As DNA, the CDR3 is TGCGCCAGCAGCTTGGAGCGTATCTCCTACAATGAGCAGTTCTTC. Protein product: CASSLERISYNEQFF.

This clone has only a few counts. The rearrangement joins TRBV5-6 to TRBJ1-5, with TRBD1 matching 7 bases. Germline-derived CDR1 and CDR2 are SGHDT and YYEEEE. The CDR3 loop spans 15 amino acids. With V trimmed by 0 bases and J by 2 bases, 2 bases remained unmatched. CDR3 DNA sequence: TGTGCCAGCAGCTTGGACAGGGGCGGCAATCAGCCCCAGCATTTT. Translating gives CASSLDRGGNQPQHF.

The chain employs TRBV19 and TRBJ1-1; D gene ambiguous. Germline V gene lookup returns CDR1 LNHDA and CDR2 SQIVND (reference sequence). V lost 7 bases to trimming and J lost 0 bases, with 15 bases between them. The CDR3 is 15 amino acids. The CDR3, as DNA: TGTGCCAGTATTTCGACACAGCCGTTGAACACTGAAGCTTTCTTT. This codes for CASISTQPLNTEAFF. The full variable domain, its missing parts supplied by reference TRBV19 and TRBJ1-1, is DGGITQSPKYLFRKEGQNVTLSCEQNLNHDAMYWYRQDPGQGLRLIYYSQIVNDFQKGDIAEGYSVSREKKESFPLTVTSAQKNPTAFYLCASISTQPLNTEAFFGQGTRLTVV.